These 16 T cell receptor beta chains came from one sample sequenced in a study of OX40 agonist ivuxolimab in advanced cancers. The method was immunoSEQ multiplex PCR; TCRdb's version includes in-frame clones alone and lacks a portion of them. The sample lists approximately 76,000 clones, approximately 83% seen once, with 5% to 6.5% in the top ten. The specimen comprised CD4+ or CD8+ T cells sorted from blood, sampled in a trial of the OX40 agonist ivuxolimab. Every receptor here comes from an adult with an advanced solid tumor such as melanoma, head and neck, liver or kidney cancer.

The chain has TRBV5-1 and TRBJ1-1, with TRBD1 matching 9 bases. The CDR3 totals 16 residues. After removal of 0 bases from V and 5 bases from J, the junction contained 8 bases not matched to a gene. Looked up from germline, CDR1 is SGHRS and CDR2 is YFSETQ. CDR3 region: CASSLVGQGWETEAFF. CDR3 bases: TGCGCCAGCAGCTTGGTGGGACAGGGATGGGAGACTGAAGCTTTCTTT.

The genes are TRBV7-2 and TRBJ1-6; D is uncertain. The V gene lost 6 bases and the J gene lost 10 bases, with 13 bases spanning the gap. The CDR3 runs 13 residues. The V gene's germline CDR1 is SGHTA and CDR2 FQGNSA. The CDR3 sequence is CASRFRTDSPLHF. Here the CDR3 DNA reads TGTGCCAGCAGGTTCAGGACGGACTCACCCCTCCACTTT.

In nucleotides, the CDR3 is TGTGCCAGCAGCTTGGACCTCGGACAGGGGGCCTACGAGCAGTACTTC. Protein sequence: CASSLDLGQGAYEQYF. The chain uses TRBV5-8 and TRBJ2-7, with 10 bases identical to TRBD1. The CDR3 is made up of 16 amino acids. From germline, CDR1 is SGHTS and CDR2 YDEGEE. Losses at the gene ends were 0 bases for V and 2 bases for J; bases not matched to a gene: 5.

The chain carries TRBV6-1 and TRBJ1-2; the D gene is possibly TRBD1 (5 bases). Per the germline V gene, CDR1 is MNHNS and CDR2 is SASEGT. The CDR3 covers 15 residues. V was clipped by 2 bases and J by 8 bases, with 18 bases between them. In nucleotides, the CDR3 is TGTGCCAGCAGTGAAAACCTAGGGGCAGCGGGGGGCTACACCTTC. Its translation: CASSENLGAAGGYTF.

This clone was recorded once. This chain links TRBV19 with TRBJ1-1; D gene ambiguous. Between the trimmed V and J ends, which lost 0 bases and 0 bases, there was a span of 8 bases. The CDR3 sequence is 15 residues long. Per the germline V gene, CDR1 is LNHDA and CDR2 is SQIVND (reference sequence). The DNA of the CDR3 is TGTGCCAGTAGTATAGACCCTTACTTGAACACTGAAGCTTTCTTT. Protein product: CASSIDPYLNTEAFF.

This clone was observed a single time. The chain joins TRBV15 to TRBJ2-5; perhaps D is TRBD1 or TRBD2 (5 bases each). CDR3 length equals 13 residues. Germline-derived CDR1 and CDR2 are LNHNV and YYDKDF (reference sequence). The V end was cut by 5 bases, the J end by 2 bases, with 9 bases between. The DNA of the CDR3 is TGTGCCACCAGCCAGGGACCTCAAGAGACCCAGTACTTC. It is translated as CATSQGPQETQYF.

The chain joins TRBV5-1 to TRBJ2-3; 10 bases match TRBD1. The germline gives CDR1 SGHRS, CDR2 YFSETQ. The CDR3 extends over 16 amino acids. With 4 bases clipped from V and 3 bases from J, the junction kept 8 bases outside the gene matches. The CDR3 sequence: CASSSATGGKTDTQYF. The CDR3, as DNA: TGCGCCAGCAGCAGTGCGACAGGGGGCAAAACAGATACGCAGTATTTT.

The chain links TRBV11-1 to TRBJ2-5; D is perhaps TRBD1 (5 bases). Trimming pared 1 base from V and 4 bases from J, leaving 10 bases between. This CDR3 has 14 amino acids. The V gene's germline CDR1 is SGHAT and CDR2 FQDESV (reference sequence). CDR3 amino acids: CASSLGAGIETQYF. In DNA form, the CDR3 reads TGTGCCAGCAGCTTAGGGGCAGGGATAGAGACCCAGTACTTC.

This clone was counted only a few times. This chain joins TRBV21-1 and TRBJ1-5. TRBV21-1 is a documented pseudogene. This CDR3 comprises 13 residues. CDR3 coding DNA: TGTGCCAGCAGCAAGGGTAGCAATCAGCCCCAGCATTTT. Its protein is CASSKGSNQPQHF.

The chain uses TRBV18 and TRBJ1-1; tentative D call: TRBD1 (6 bases). Trimming took 2 bases from V and 5 from J, leaving 15 bases between them. Germline CDR1 KGHSH, CDR2 LQKENI. CDR3 length equals 15 residues. Here the CDR3 reads CASSPGNGGKTEAFF. CDR3 nucleotides: TGTGCCAGCTCACCAGGTAACGGGGGCAAGACTGAAGCTTTCTTT.

This sequence joins TRBV9 and TRBJ2-3; TRBD2 agrees at 9 bases. There are 14 residues in the CDR3. Trimming at V came to 4 bases and at J to 6 bases, leaving 6 bases not matched to a gene. CDR1 and CDR2 (germline): SGDLS, YYNGEE. CDR3 sequence: CASSPGTSWDTQYF. In DNA, the CDR3 is TGTGCCAGCAGCCCCGGGACTAGCTGGGATACGCAGTATTTT. The variable domain in full, completed from reference TRBV9 and TRBJ2-3, reads DSGVTQTPKHLITATGQRVTLRCSPRSGDLSVYWYQQSLDQGLQFLIQYYNGEERAKGNILERFSAQQFPDLHSELNLSSLELGDSALYFCASSPGTSWDTQYFGPGTRLTVL.

CDR3 bases: TGTGCCATCAGGGGGGACGGATCCTACGAGCAGTACTTC. Amino acid sequence: CAIRGDGSYEQYF. The chain links TRBV10-3 to TRBJ2-5; D might be TRBD1 or TRBD2, each matching 5 bases. The closer fit of TRBJ2-7 to the DNA end suggests the J call may be wrong. This CDR3 has 13 amino acids. The germline CDR1 and CDR2 sequences are ENHRY and SYGVKD.

The rearrangement joins TRBV4-3 to TRBJ2-7; 10 bases agree with TRBD1. With V trimmed by 6 bases and J by 6 bases, 8 bases remained unmatched. CDR3 length: 14 amino acids. Germline V gene lookup returns CDR1 LGHNA and CDR2 YSLEER. CDR3 sequence: CASRPGTGEGEQYF. The CDR3 nucleotides read TGCGCCAGCAGACCTGGGACAGGGGAGGGCGAGCAGTACTTC.

CDR3 bases: TGTGCCAGCAGCCCCCCTCCGGGGACCTACGAGCAGTACTTC. Translating gives CASSPPPGTYEQYF. This chain links TRBV7-3 with TRBJ2-7, with a weak D call TRBD2 (5 bases). Trimming took off 5 bases at V and 2 bases at J, with 13 bases between the two ends. Germline V gene sequence: CDR1 SGHTA, CDR2 FQGTGA. The CDR3 is made up of 14 amino acids.

The gene calls are TRBV11-1 and TRBJ2-1, with 10 bases fitting TRBD2. Losses at the gene ends were 1 base for V and 3 bases for J; bases not matched to a gene: 3. Germline loops: CDR1 SGHAT, CDR2 FQDESV (reference sequence). The CDR3 consists of 16 residues. As DNA, the CDR3 is TGTGCCAGCAGCTTAGGACTAGCGGGTGACTACAATGAGCAGTTCTTC. Encoded protein: CASSLGLAGDYNEQFF.

The chain couples TRBV11-2 to TRBJ2-3, with D possibly matching TRBD2 (6 bases). The CDR3 spans 13 residues. In germline, CDR1 is SGHAT, CDR2 FQNNGV. V lost 5 bases and J 5 bases, leaving 11 bases between the germline ends. The chain's CDR3 is CASSPGSEDTQYF. The CDR3 DNA follows: TGTGCCAGCAGCCCCGGGAGCGAAGATACGCAGTATTTT. Full variable domain (missing parts from reference TRBV11-2 and TRBJ2-3): EAGVAQSPRYKIIEKRQSVAFWCNPISGHATLYWYQQILGQGPKLLIQFQNNGVVDDSQLPKDRFSAERLKGVDSTLKIQPAKLEDSAVYLCASSPGSEDTQYFGPGTRLTVL.